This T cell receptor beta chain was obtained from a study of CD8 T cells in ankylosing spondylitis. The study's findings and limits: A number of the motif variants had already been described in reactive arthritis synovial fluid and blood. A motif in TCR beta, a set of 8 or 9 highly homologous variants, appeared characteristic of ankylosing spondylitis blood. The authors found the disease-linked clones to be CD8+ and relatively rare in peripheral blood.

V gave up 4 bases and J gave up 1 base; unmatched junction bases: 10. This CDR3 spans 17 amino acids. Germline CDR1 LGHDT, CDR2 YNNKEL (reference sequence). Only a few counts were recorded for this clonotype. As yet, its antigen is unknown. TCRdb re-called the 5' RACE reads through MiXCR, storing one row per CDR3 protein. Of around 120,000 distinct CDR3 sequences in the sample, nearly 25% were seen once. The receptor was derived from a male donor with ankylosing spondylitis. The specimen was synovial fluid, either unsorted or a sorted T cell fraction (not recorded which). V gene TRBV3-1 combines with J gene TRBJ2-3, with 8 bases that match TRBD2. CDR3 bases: TGTGCCAGCAGCCCTTTCCCGGGAGGGCTTGGCACAGATACGCAGTATTTT. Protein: CASSPFPGGLGTDTQYF.